What follows is one T cell receptor beta chain and its context. The antigen is undetermined. The germline CDR1 and CDR2 sequences are SGDLS and YYNGEE. With 0 bases removed from V and 7 bases from J, the gap between germline ends came to 13 bases. The CDR3 is 15 residues long. This sample was taken from a study of cytomegalovirus exposure and HLA in healthy donors. General study findings and limits: CMV serostatus alone was available as immune exposure information.

Both 60 Vbeta primers and 13 Jbeta primers went into the PCR. Assay used: immunoSEQ multiplex PCR; TCRdb lists only in-frame clones, some missing. The sample shows 200,000 or so clones, 80% to 85% of them seen only once. Material for sequencing was PBMCs. The V and J genes are TRBV9 and TRBJ2-2; no clear D. The origin of this receptor is a woman between 50 and 59 years old in good health and CMV-seropositive. This CDR3 reads CASSVGSLGSGELFF. DNA of the CDR3: TGTGCCAGCAGCGTAGGTTCGCTCGGTAGCGGGGAGCTGTTTTTT.